This T cell receptor beta chain was recorded in a study of T cells in Graves' hyperthyroidism and ophthalmopathy. The study, taken as a whole, reports: The model predicted ophthalmopathy a median roughly 6.5 months before onset.

A NOSPECS grade of at least 4, a Clinical Activity Score of at least 3 and duration under 3 months were recorded in ophthalmopathy patients. Uncontrolled infection, other autoimmune disease, pregnancy or lactation excluded patients. Clinical symptoms, serum thyroxine, TRAb, thyroid ultrasound and orbital computed tomography established diagnosis. This clonotype was picked up many times. Antigen unknown. CDR3 length: 15 amino acids. There were TCR beta CDR3 regions amplified from RNA transcripts. The primer set for the first-round RT-PCR of the TCR CDR3 was HTBI. TCRdb independently ran MiXCR on the multiplex PCR reads; one entry per CDR3 protein. This repertoire shows under 550,000 distinct CDR3 sequences, about 20% found once; its top ten account for about 45%.

The receptor was derived from a man aged 40-50 years with Graves' ophthalmopathy. Sequenced sample: blood. J is TRBJ2-5 and V is TRBV3-2; TRBD2 is taken as the D call from the table, unchecked against the DNA. TRBV3-2 counts as a pseudogene. The CDR3 DNA sequence: TGTGCCAGCAGCCAAGGGACTAGCGGGAGAGAGACCCAGTACTTC. Translation gives CASSQGTSGRETQYF.